This entry lists 25 T cell receptor beta chains sequenced from one sample in a study of CD8 T cells in ankylosing spondylitis. A single record per CDR3 protein comes from TCRdb applying MiXCR to the 5' RACE reads. The table shows roughly 180,000 distinct CDR3 sequences, with over 10% occurring only once. Specimen: blood, either unsorted or a sorted T cell fraction (not recorded which). The receptor set was obtained from a female donor with ankylosing spondylitis or in good health (not recorded which).

This clonotype was seen ten or more times. The CDR3 DNA sequence: TGTGCCAGCAGCCAGTCCCCACCAGATACGCAGTATTTT. It yields the protein CASSQSPPDTQYF. The genes are TRBV3-1 and TRBJ2-3; unclear D gene. Looked up from germline, CDR1 is LGHDT and CDR2 is YNNKEL (reference sequence). V dropped 3 bases and J dropped 4 bases, with 8 bases sitting between them. The CDR3 totals 13 residues.

This clonotype was counted at least ten times. The chain recombines TRBV24-1 with TRBJ1-5; a weak D match, TRBD1 (5 bases). The CDR3 consists of 15 residues. Germline V gene sequence: CDR1 KGHDR, CDR2 SFDVKD. Trimming took 6 bases from V and 3 from J, leaving 14 bases between them. The DNA of the CDR3 is TGTGCCACCAGTCGGGGCGGCGGTCACAATCAGCCCCAGCATTTT. Protein sequence: CATSRGGGHNQPQHF.

The V gene is TRBV3-1, the J gene TRBJ2-3; 7 bases agree with TRBD1. The junction had 5 bases not matched to a gene; V was cut back by 1 base and J by 4 bases. CDR1 is LGHDT, CDR2 YNNKEL, per germline (reference sequence). The CDR3 is 15 residues long. CDR3 residues: CASSQGQGLPDTQYF. DNA for the CDR3: TGTGCCAGCAGCCAAGGACAGGGTCTCCCAGATACGCAGTATTTT.

The chain recombines TRBV6-1 with TRBJ1-1, with unresolved D. Trimming left V 5 bases short and J 1 base short, with 11 bases between. Germline lookup yields CDR1 MNHNS and CDR2 SASEGT. The CDR3 has 14 amino acids. CDR3 amino acids: CASSPRSPNTEAFF. CDR3 DNA sequence: TGTGCCAGCAGTCCCCGTTCCCCGAACACTGAAGCTTTCTTT.

This clonotype was observed at least ten times. The chain uses TRBV14 and TRBJ1-1; tentatively, D is TRBD1 (5 bases). The CDR3 is 16 residues long. Germline-derived CDR1 and CDR2 are SGHDN and FVKESK. V was trimmed by 0 bases and J by 4 bases, leaving 15 bases between them. The CDR3 reads CASSQDPWRGSTEAFF. The CDR3 coding sequence is TGTGCCAGCAGCCAAGACCCCTGGCGGGGGAGCACTGAAGCTTTCTTT.

The table lists this clonotype with many counts. V is TRBV25-1 and J is TRBJ1-2; no reliable D call. The germline V gene has CDR1 MGHDK and CDR2 SYGVNS. This CDR3 is 11 amino acids long. V lost 3 bases to trimming and J lost 3 bases, with 2 bases between them. Here the CDR3 reads CASSEDYGYTF. CDR3 DNA: TGTGCCAGCAGTGAGGACTATGGCTACACCTTC.

This clonotype was picked up many times. Written as DNA, the CDR3 is TGCGCCAGCAGCCAAGTGGGGGGGGCTAACGATGAGCAGTTCTTC. It translates to CASSQVGGANDEQFF. The chain couples TRBV4-3 to TRBJ2-1; D possibly corresponds to TRBD2 (7 bases). This CDR3 has 15 residues. The ends were cut back, 1 base at V and 8 bases at J, with 15 bases in the middle. Germline assignment: CDR1 LGHNA and CDR2 YSLEER.

This clonotype came up many times. The gene calls are TRBV4-3 and TRBJ2-2; possible D gene TRBD1, 6 bases. V lost 0 bases and J lost 0, with 11 bases in between. Germline V CDR1 and CDR2: LGHNA, YSLEER. This CDR3 has 17 residues. The CDR3 DNA is TGCGCCAGCAGCCAAGAACCACAGGGAGCGAACACCGGGGAGCTGTTTTTT. Translating gives CASSQEPQGANTGELFF.

This clonotype occurred many times. V gene TRBV7-3 combines with J gene TRBJ2-3, with a weak D call TRBD1 (6 bases). Trimming cost V 5 bases and J 5 bases, with 14 bases left between them. CDR1 is SGHTA, CDR2 FQGTGA, per germline. The CDR3 totals 14 residues. CDR3 sequence reads: CASSLNVGGDTQYF. The CDR3 DNA is TGTGCCAGCAGCCTAAACGTAGGGGGAGATACGCAGTATTTT.

Within the sample, this clonotype is medium-sized. The V gene is TRBV9, the J gene TRBJ2-2, with D hard to call. Germline V gene sequence: CDR1 SGDLS, CDR2 YYNGEE. This CDR3 has 14 residues. Trimming took 3 bases from V and 10 from J, leaving 16 bases between them. The CDR3 protein is CASSGHGNYEELFF. In DNA form, the CDR3 reads TGTGCCAGCAGCGGGCACGGTAACTACGAGGAGCTGTTTTTT.

This clonotype was counted at least ten times. The chain employs TRBV5-6 and TRBJ2-7; D possibly corresponds to TRBD1 (5 bases). Germline assignment: CDR1 SGHDT and CDR2 YYEEEE. CDR3 size: 13 residues. V lost 4 bases and J 3 bases, leaving 11 bases between the germline ends. As DNA, the CDR3 is TGTGCCAGCAGCCGACAGTTGGACTACGAGCAGTACTTC. Residues: CASSRQLDYEQYF.

Worth noting for this clonotype: This may stem from a read error, because a much larger clone lies one nucleotide away. This chain joins TRBV25-1 and TRBJ2-1; 9 bases agree with TRBD1. In germline, CDR1 is MGHDK, CDR2 SYGVNS. This CDR3 region has 16 residues. The CDR3 sequence: CAGSVHPRTGANEQFF. CDR3 sequence (DNA): TGTGCCGGCAGTGTGCACCCTAGGACAGGGGCCAATGAGCAGTTCTTC.

This clonotype was seen only a few times. The chain combines TRBV30 with TRBJ1-5, with D tentatively TRBD1 (5 bases). Per germline, CDR1 GTSNPN and CDR2 SVGIG (reference sequence). The CDR3 consists of 13 residues. Deletions cut 0 bases from V and 9 bases from J, with 12 bases between. The CDR3 nucleotides are TGTGCCTGGAGTGTGGGGGATATCGGGCCCCAGCATTTT. This gives the protein CAWSVGDIGPQHF.

This clonotype appeared a few times. The genes are TRBV9 and TRBJ2-1; 8 bases are a match to TRBD2. The V segment lost 4 bases and the J segment 6 bases; nucleotides outside the gene matches: 9. Looked up from germline, CDR1 is SGDLS and CDR2 is YYNGEE. CDR3 length: 15 amino acids. The CDR3 loop is CASSPRSGSSNEQFF. The CDR3 region has the DNA TGTGCCAGCAGCCCCAGGAGCGGGAGTAGCAATGAGCAGTTCTTC.

This clonotype was detected ten times or more. This chain joins TRBV12-3 or TRBV12-4 and TRBJ2-5; D not certain. The V and J ends lost 5 bases and 2 bases respectively, with 12 bases between them. CDR3 length: 14 amino acids. CDR3 nucleotide sequence: TGTGCCAGCAGTGAGAGGACGGTACAAGAGACCCAGTACTTC. Its translation is CASSERTVQETQYF.

Comment on this clonotype: A read error may be the cause here, since a much bigger clone is one base away. This chain joins TRBV20-1 and TRBJ2-7, with 13 bases identical to TRBD2. The CDR3 totals 12 residues. CDR1 is DFQATT and CDR2 is SNEGSKA in the germline V gene (reference sequence). This chain's CDR3 is CGLAGVRNEQYF. The CDR3 DNA reads as TGCGGACTAGCGGGAGTACGTAACGAGCAGTACTTC.

This clonotype was counted at least ten times. This chain uses TRBV20-1 with TRBJ2-2; TRBD2 matches 10 bases. This CDR3 spans 15 amino acids. Trimming removed 2 bases from V and 4 bases from J; junction bases left unmatched: 4. Germline CDR1 is DFQATT and CDR2 is SNEGSKA (reference sequence). CDR3: CSARQAGGSTGELFF. The CDR3 nucleotides are TGCAGTGCTAGACAAGCGGGAGGGTCCACCGGGGAGCTGTTTTTT.

The chain recombines TRBV7-2 with TRBJ1-4; tentatively, D is TRBD1 (5 bases). Germline values: CDR1 SGHTA, CDR2 FQGNSA. The CDR3 is 16 residues long. Trimming took off 2 bases at V and 3 bases at J, with 13 bases between the two ends. This chain's CDR3 is CASSLRPGGSNEKLFF. For the CDR3, the DNA is TGTGCCAGCAGCTTAAGGCCTGGGGGATCTAATGAAAAACTGTTTTTT.

This clonotype was detected many times. The chain combines TRBV7-9 with TRBJ1-4, with TRBD1 matching over 10 bases. Trimming removed 0 bases from V and 7 bases from J; junction bases left unmatched: 8. This CDR3 is 17 amino acids long. Germline V gives CDR1 SEHNR, CDR2 FQNEAQ (reference sequence). The CDR3 nucleotides are TGTGCCAGCAGCTTAGCCCTACGACAGGGGGCGTCTGAAAAACTGTTTTTT. It yields the protein CASSLALRQGASEKLFF.

This clonotype was detected ten times or more. J is TRBJ1-1 and V is TRBV12-3 or TRBV12-4, with TRBD1 matching over 9 bases. V shed 6 bases and J 1 base; nucleotides not matched to a gene: 3. CDR3 length: 14 amino acids. CDR3 amino acids: CASRTGGTNTEAFF. In DNA, the CDR3 is TGTGCCAGCAGGACAGGGGGGACGAACACTGAAGCTTTCTTT.

The J gene is TRBJ1-2, the V gene TRBV27; D is unclear. Trimming removed 6 bases at V and 4 bases at J, with 9 bases between. The CDR3 is 12 amino acids. CDR1 MNHEY and CDR2 SMNVEV come from the germline V gene (reference sequence). Here the CDR3 reads CASRAGSYGYTF. The CDR3, as DNA: TGTGCCAGCAGGGCGGGTTCCTATGGCTACACCTTC.

This clonotype has just a few counts. The chain uses TRBV5-6 and TRBJ2-6; D is uncertain. Germline V gene lookup returns CDR1 SGHDT and CDR2 YYEEEE. The CDR3 is 14 residues long. The V and J ends lost 2 bases and 7 bases respectively, with 10 bases between them. Here the CDR3 reads CASSFTHIANVLTF. The DNA for the CDR3 is TGTGCCAGCAGCTTTACCCACATTGCCAACGTCCTGACTTTC.

In this sample, this clonotype turned up many times. The chain recombines TRBV5-1 with TRBJ1-1; possible D gene TRBD1, 5 bases. The CDR3 consists of 16 residues. V lost 2 bases, J lost 0 bases, and 14 bases lay in between. Looked up from germline, CDR1 is SGHRS and CDR2 is YFSETQ. CDR3 in amino acids: CASSLNPGRLNTEAFF. In nucleotides, the CDR3 is TGCGCCAGCAGCTTAAATCCGGGACGCCTGAACACTGAAGCTTTCTTT.

This clonotype was observed many times. The J gene is TRBJ2-7, the V gene TRBV20-1; 8 bases agree with TRBD2. The CDR3 totals 14 residues. Trimming removed 1 base from V and 7 bases from J; junction bases left unmatched: 9. From germline, CDR1 is DFQATT and CDR2 SNEGSKA (reference sequence). The DNA for the CDR3 is TGCAGTGCTAGAGTGCCAGCGGGAGAGGGGGAGCAGTACTTC. Its translation is CSARVPAGEGEQYF.

This clonotype was observed a few times. The V call is TRBV20-1, the J call TRBJ2-5; the D gene is possibly TRBD2 (6 bases). The CDR3 is made up of 13 amino acids. V was shortened by 2 bases and J by 5 bases, with 12 bases between the two germline ends. The germline CDR1 and CDR2 sequences are DFQATT and SNEGSKA (reference sequence). CDR3 region: CSARLPSVETQYF. The CDR3 nucleotides read TGCAGTGCTAGACTGCCTAGCGTGGAGACCCAGTACTTC.